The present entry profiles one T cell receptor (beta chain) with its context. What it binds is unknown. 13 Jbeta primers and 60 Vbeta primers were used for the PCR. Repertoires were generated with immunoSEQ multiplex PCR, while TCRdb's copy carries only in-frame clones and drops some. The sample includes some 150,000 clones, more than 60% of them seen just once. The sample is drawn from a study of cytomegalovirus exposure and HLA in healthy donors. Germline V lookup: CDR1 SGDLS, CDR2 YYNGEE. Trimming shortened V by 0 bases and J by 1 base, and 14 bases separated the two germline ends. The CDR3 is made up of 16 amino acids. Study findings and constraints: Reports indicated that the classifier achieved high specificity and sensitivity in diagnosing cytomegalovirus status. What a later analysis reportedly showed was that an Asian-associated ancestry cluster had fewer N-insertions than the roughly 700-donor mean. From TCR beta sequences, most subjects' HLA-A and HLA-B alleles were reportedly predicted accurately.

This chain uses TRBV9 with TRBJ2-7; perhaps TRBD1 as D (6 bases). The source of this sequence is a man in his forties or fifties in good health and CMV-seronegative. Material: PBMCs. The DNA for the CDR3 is TGTGCCAGCAGCGTAGAACCGGACAGCCCTTCCTACGAGCAGTACTTC. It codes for CASSVEPDSPSYEQYF.